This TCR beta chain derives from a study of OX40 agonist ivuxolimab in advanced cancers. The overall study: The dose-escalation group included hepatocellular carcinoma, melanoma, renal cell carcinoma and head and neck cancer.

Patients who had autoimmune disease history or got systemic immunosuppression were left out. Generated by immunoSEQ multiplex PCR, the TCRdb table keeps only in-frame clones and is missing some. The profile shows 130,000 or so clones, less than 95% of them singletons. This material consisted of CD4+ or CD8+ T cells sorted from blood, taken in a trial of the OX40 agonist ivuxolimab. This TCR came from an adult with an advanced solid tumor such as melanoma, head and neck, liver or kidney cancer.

The CDR3 DNA follows: TGTGCCAGCAGCTTGGCTGGGGGATCTGGGGCCAACGTCCTGACTTTC. Translating it yields CASSLAGGSGANVLTF. This chain uses TRBV5-4 with TRBJ2-6; D possibly uses TRBD1 or TRBD2 (5 bases each). Germline CDR1 and CDR2: SGHNT and YYREEE (reference sequence). V lost 0 bases and J 1 base, leaving 8 bases between the germline ends. This CDR3 has 16 amino acids.